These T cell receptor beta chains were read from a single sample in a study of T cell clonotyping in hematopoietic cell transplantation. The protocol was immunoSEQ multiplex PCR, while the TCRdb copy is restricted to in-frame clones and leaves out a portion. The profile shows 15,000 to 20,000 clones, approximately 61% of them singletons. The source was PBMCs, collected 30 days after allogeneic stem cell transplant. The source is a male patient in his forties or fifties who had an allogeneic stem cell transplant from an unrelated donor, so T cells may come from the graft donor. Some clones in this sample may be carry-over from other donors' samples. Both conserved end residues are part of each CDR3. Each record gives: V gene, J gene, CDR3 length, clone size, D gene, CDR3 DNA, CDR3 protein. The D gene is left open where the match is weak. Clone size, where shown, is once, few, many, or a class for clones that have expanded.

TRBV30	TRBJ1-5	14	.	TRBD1	TGTGCCTGGAGTGTCGGACAGGGCTATCAGCCCCAGCATTTT	CAWSVGQGYQPQHF
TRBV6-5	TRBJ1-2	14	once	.	TGTGCCAGCACCGCGACACCAGCTAACTATGGCTACACCTTC	CASTATPANYGYTF
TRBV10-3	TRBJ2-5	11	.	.	TGTGCCATCAGCCCAGGGGAATCCCAGTACTTC	CAISPGESQYF
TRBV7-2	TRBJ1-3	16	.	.	TGTGCCAGCACAACCCCGATGGGCTCGTCTGGAAACACCATATATTTT	CASTTPMGSSGNTIYF
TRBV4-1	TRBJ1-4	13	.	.	TGCGCCAGCAGCCAAGGGAACAATGAAAAACTGTTTTTT	CASSQGNNEKLFF
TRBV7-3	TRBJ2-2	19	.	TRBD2	TGTGCCAGCAGCACCCGACTAGCGGGGGGGACGCGGAACACCGGGGAGCTGTTTTTT	CASSTRLAGGTRNTGELFF
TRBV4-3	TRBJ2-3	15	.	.	TGCGCCAGCAGCCAAGATACGGAAATCACAGATACGCAGTATTTT	CASSQDTEITDTQYF
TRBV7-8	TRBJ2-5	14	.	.	TGTGCCAGCAGCCAGTTGGGGGGCCAAGAGACCCAGTACTTC	CASSQLGGQETQYF
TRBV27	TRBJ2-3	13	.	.	TGTGCCAGCAGCTTCATTCCGGGGGATACGCAGTATTTT	CASSFIPGDTQYF
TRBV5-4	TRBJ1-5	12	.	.	TGTGCCAGCAGCTTATGTTTACCTGCCCAGCATTTT	CASSLCLPAQHF
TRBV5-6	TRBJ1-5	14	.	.	TGTGCCAGCAACTTAGGGGGGAGAGGTCAGCCCCAGCATTTT	CASNLGGRGQPQHF
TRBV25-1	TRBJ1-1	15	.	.	TGTGCCAGCAGTCCGCACGGGACGGGGAGTACCGAAGCTTTCTTT	CASSPHGTGSTEAFF
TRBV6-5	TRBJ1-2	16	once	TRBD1	TGTGCCAGCAGTTTGACAGGGGGTTCTTTGGGCTATGGCTACACCTTC	CASSLTGGSLGYGYTF
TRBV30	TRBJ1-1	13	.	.	TGTGCCTGGAGCCCTTTGGGGTCCCCTGAAGCTTTCTTT	CAWSPLGSPEAFF
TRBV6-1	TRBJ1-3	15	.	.	TGTGCCAGCAGTGTCTTCGGCGTCTTGGAAAACACCATATATTTT	CASSVFGVLENTIYF
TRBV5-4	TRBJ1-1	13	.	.	TGTGCCAGCGCCCCCTGGGGTCCCACTGAAGCTTTCTTT	CASAPWGPTEAFF
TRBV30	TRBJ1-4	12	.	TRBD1	TGTGCCTGGGGGACAGGGGGTGGCACACTGTTTTTT	CAWGTGGGTLFF
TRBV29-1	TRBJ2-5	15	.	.	TGCAGCGTTGATCCCGGCCAGGGGGGACAAGAGACCCAGTACTTC	CSVDPGQGGQETQYF
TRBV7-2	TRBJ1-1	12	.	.	TGTGCCAGCAGCAAGACAAAATCTGAAGCTTTCTTT	CASSKTKSEAFF
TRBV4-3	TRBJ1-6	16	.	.	TGCGCCAGCAGCCAAGGAACGACCTCCTATAATTCACCCCTCCACTTT	CASSQGTTSYNSPLHF
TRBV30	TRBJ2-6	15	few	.	TGTGCCTGGAGTTTTCGGTCCTCTGGGGCCAACGTCCTGACTTTC	CAWSFRSSGANVLTF
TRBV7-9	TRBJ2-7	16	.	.	TGTGCCAGCAGCTTCCCTGCTGGTAGGGGATCCTACGAGCAGTACTTC	CASSFPAGRGSYEQYF
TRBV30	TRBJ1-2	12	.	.	TGTGCCTGGAGTGGGACAGAATATGGCTACACCTTC	CAWSGTEYGYTF
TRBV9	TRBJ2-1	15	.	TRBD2	TGTGCCAGCAGCGGAAATAGCGGGAGCGGAAATGAGCAGTTCTTC	CASSGNSGSGNEQFF
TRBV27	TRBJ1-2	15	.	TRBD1	TGTGCCAGCAGCCACGGACAGGGGAGGAGTTATGGCTACACCTTC	CASSHGQGRSYGYTF
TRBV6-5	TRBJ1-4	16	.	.	TGTGCCAGCAGTAACTACCAGGGGTCGACTAATGAAAAACTGTTTTTT	CASSNYQGSTNEKLFF
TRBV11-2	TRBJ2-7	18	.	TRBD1	TGTGCCAGCAAAAGTCTCTCGGCCGGGACAGGGAAATCCTACGAGCAGTACTTC	CASKSLSAGTGKSYEQYF
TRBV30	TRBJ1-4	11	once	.	TGTGCCTGGAGTGTTCGGGAAAAACTGTTTTTT	CAWSVREKLFF
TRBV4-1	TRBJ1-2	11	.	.	TGCGCCACCTCCGGAATGGGTGGCTACACCTTC	CATSGMGGYTF
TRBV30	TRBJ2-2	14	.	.	TGTGCCTGGAATCGGCGGCGGGACACCGGGGAGCTGTTTTTT	CAWNRRRDTGELFF
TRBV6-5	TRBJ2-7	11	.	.	TGTGCCACCATGATTTGGGACGAGCAGTACTTC	CATMIWDEQYF
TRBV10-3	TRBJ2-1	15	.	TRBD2	TGTGCCATCAGGCCGACTAGCGGGAGTTTTAGTGAGCAGTTCTTC	CAIRPTSGSFSEQFF
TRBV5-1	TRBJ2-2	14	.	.	TGCGCCAGCAGCTTGACGGTGAACACCGGGGAGCTGTTTTTT	CASSLTVNTGELFF
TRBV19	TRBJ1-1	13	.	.	TGTGCCAGTAGCAGATCCCCGGACACTGAAGCTTTCTTT	CASSRSPDTEAFF
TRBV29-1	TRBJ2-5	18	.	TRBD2	TGCAGCGTTGAAGTTGCCCAGCGGGGGGGCGACAGCCAAGAGACCCAGTACTTC	CSVEVAQRGGDSQETQYF
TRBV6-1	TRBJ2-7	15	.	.	TGTGCCAGCAGTGATTTCTGGGGGGCTGTCTACGAGCAGTACTTC	CASSDFWGAVYEQYF
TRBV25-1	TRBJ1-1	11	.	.	TGTGCCAGCAGTCTCACAGGGCGACGCTTCTTT	CASSLTGRRFF
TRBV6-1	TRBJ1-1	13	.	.	TGTGCCAGCAGTGAAGGGAGGGACACTGAAGCTTTCTTT	CASSEGRDTEAFF